This TCR beta chain was observed in a study of early T cells in non-severe SARS-CoV-2 infection. Looking at the study overall: RNA in bulk from unsorted whole blood was sequenced, and chains were unpaired.

As part of library construction, unique molecular identifiers were attached to individual cDNA molecules. MiXCR, run by TCRdb on the 5' RACE reads, gives a single entry per CDR3 protein. The sample contains roughly 71,000 distinct CDR3 sequences, roughly 13% of which appear only once. Trimming took 3 bases from V and 6 from J, leaving 12 bases between them. The CDR3 consists of 13 residues. Germline loops: CDR1 SGHAT, CDR2 FQNNGV. There are a few counts of this clonotype. This TCR was sampled from an adult who was a healthcare worker with PCR-confirmed SARS-CoV-2 infection or an uninfected control (not recorded which). Material for sequencing was whole blood. The gene calls are TRBV11-2 and TRBJ2-7; D remains unclear. The CDR3 spells CASSLNPMSEQYF. Here the CDR3 DNA reads TGTGCCAGCAGCTTGAACCCCATGAGCGAGCAGTACTTC.